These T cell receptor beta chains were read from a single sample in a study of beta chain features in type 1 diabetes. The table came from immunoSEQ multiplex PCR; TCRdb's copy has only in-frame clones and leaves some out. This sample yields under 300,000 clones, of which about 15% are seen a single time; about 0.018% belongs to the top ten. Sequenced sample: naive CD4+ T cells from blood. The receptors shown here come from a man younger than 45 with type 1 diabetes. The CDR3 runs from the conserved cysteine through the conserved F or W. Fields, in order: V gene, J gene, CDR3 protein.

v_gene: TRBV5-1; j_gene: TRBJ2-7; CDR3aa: CASSWDIYEQYF
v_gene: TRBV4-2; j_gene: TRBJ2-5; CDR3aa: CASSQGTSGGEGSETQYF
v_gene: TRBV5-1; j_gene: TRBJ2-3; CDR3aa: CASSWGRDRGTDTQYF
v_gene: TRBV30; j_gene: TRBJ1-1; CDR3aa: CAFQDRGMNTEAFF
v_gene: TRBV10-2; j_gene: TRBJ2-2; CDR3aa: CASSGGGNTGELFF
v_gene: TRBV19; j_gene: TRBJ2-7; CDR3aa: CASSTGETYEQYF
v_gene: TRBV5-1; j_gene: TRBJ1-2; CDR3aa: CASSLSGTDPYGYTF
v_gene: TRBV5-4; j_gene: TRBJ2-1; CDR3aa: CASSTSGTGVLEQFF
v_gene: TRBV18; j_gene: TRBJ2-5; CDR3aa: CASSPAGQQETQYF
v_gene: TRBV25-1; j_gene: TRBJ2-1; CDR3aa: CASTPTSASSYNEQFF
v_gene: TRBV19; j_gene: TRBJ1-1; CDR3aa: CASKDRQTRGTEAFF
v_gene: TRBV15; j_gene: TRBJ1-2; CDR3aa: CATSPRANYGYTF
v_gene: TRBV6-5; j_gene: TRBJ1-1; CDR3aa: CASSYSSGKDEAFF
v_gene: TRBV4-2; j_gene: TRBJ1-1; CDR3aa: CASGDRTNTEAFF
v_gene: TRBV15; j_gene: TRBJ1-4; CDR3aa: CATSRQGEGEKLFF
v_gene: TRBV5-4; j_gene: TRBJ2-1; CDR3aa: CASSSDRTPYNEQFF
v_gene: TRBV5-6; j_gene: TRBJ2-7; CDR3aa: CASSLGAPYEQYF
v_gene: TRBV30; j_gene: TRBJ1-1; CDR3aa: CAWEIPTTEAFF
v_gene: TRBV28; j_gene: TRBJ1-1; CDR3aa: CASSAPNMNTEAFF
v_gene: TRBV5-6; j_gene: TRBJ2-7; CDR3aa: CASSLSLRGVVYEQYF
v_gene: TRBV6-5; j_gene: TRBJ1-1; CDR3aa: CASSRGQANTEAFF
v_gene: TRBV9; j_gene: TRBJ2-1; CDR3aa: CASSVVASGGAGEQFF
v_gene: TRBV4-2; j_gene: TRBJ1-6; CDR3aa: CASSQGDIGISSYNSPLHF
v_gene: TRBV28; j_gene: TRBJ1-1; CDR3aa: CASSPRAGQDTEAFF
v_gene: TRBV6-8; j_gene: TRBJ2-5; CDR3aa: CASSTPGSAGEETQYF
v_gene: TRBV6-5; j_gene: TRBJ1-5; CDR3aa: CASSRESNNQPQHF
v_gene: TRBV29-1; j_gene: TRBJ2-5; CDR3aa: CSVWTGGSGETQYF
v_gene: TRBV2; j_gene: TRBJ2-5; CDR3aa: CASSPGPQGAKGETQYF
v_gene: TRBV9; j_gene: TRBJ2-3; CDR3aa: CASSVRGSSTDTQYF
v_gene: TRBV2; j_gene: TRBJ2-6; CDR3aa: CASSPRGPGANVLTF
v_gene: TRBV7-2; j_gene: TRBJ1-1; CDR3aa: CASSLNRGDTEAFF
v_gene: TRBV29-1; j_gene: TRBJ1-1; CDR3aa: CSVEALQGKNTEAFF
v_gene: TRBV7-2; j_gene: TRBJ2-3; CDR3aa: CASRKPGTSTDTQYF
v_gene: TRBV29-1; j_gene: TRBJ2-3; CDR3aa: CSVEDTGRAPDTQYF
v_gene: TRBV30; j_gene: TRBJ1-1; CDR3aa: CASTPDRVNTEAFF
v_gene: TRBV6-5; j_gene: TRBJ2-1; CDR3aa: CATRELAGGRNEQFF
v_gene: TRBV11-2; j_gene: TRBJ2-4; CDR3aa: CASSLGGAKNIQYF
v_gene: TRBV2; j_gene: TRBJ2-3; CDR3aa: CASSGQGIPDTQYF
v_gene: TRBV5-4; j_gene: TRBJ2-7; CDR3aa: CASSQRPGQTAYEQYF
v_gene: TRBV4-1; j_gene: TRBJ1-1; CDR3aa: CASSQEGVNTEAFF
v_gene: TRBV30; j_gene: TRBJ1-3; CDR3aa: CAWSVNRKSGNTIYF
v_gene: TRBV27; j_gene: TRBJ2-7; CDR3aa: CASSLGQGIDEQYF
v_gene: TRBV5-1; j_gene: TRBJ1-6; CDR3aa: CASSGRDRGSYNSPLHF
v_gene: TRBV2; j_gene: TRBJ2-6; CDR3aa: CASIGTGTPSGANVLTF
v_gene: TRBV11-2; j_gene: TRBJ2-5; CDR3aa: CASSLERGRAQETQYF
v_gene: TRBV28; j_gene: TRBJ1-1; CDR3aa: CASTTGGAESTEAFF
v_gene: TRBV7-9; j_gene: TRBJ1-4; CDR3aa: CASSLAGGLTNEKLFF
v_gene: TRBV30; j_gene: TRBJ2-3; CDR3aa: CAWRPSGGTTQYF